Below, 26 T cell receptor beta chains from the same sample are listed, as sequenced in a study of CD8+CD57+ T cells in acquired aplastic anemia. In patients chosen for sequencing, flow cytometry had shown CD8+CD57+ cell expansion. For CDR3 and TCR beta VDJ profiling, genomic DNA was the template used. In TCRdb, the reads were re-called with MiXCR into one record per CDR3 protein. This sample has over 40,000 distinct CDR3 sequences, with approximately 63% found just once. Sample: sorted CD4+, CD8+, or CD8+CD57+ T cells (not recorded which) from PBMCs. The receptor source for this set is a human donor with aplastic anemia.

This clonotype was observed a few times. The chain couples TRBV15 to TRBJ1-6; 10 bases line up with TRBD1. Germline assignment: CDR1 LNHNV and CDR2 YYDKDF (reference sequence). With V trimmed by 3 bases and J by 7 bases, 3 bases remained unmatched. This CDR3 is 15 amino acids long. DNA for the CDR3: TGTGCCACCAGCAGGAAGGGACAGGGGAATTCACCCCTCCACTTT. This translates into CATSRKGQGNSPLHF. The variable domain in full, with the rest retrieved from reference TRBV15 and TRBJ1-6, is DAMVIQNPRYQVTQFGKPVTLSCSQTLNHNVMYWYQQKSSQAPKLLFHYYDKDFNNEADTPDNFQSRRPNTSFCFLDIRSPGLGDTAMYLCATSRKGQGNSPLHFGNGTRLTVT.

V and J are TRBV2 and TRBJ1-4; 7 nucleotides align to TRBD1. CDR1 and CDR2 from the germline V gene are SNHLY and FYNNEI. This CDR3 has 15 amino acids. The junction had 3 bases not matched to a gene; V was cut back by 5 bases and J by 0 bases. This CDR3 reads CASSKTGATNEKLFF. The CDR3 bases are TGTGCCAGCAGTAAAACAGGGGCAACTAATGAAAAACTGTTTTTT.

The chain carries TRBV15 and TRBJ2-3; D ambiguous. This CDR3 has 13 amino acids. Per the germline V gene, CDR1 is LNHNV and CDR2 is YYDKDF (reference sequence). Trimming removed 5 bases at V and 9 bases at J, with 15 bases between. The CDR3 sequence: CATSPQARLTQYF. In DNA form, the CDR3 reads TGTGCCACCAGCCCCCAAGCAAGGTTGACGCAGTATTTT. The entire variable domain, with the rest obtained from reference TRBV15 and TRBJ2-3, is as follows: DAMVIQNPRYQVTQFGKPVTLSCSQTLNHNVMYWYQQKSSQAPKLLFHYYDKDFNNEADTPDNFQSRRPNTSFCFLDIRSPGLGDTAMYLCATSPQARLTQYFGPGTRLTVL.

The chain is built from TRBV7-8 and TRBJ1-5; maybe TRBD1 (5 bases). Germline values: CDR1 SGHVS, CDR2 FQNEAQ. The CDR3 extends over 16 amino acids. V dropped 8 bases and J dropped 2 bases, with 19 bases sitting between them. CDR3 in amino acids: CASSPLPQGGNQPQHF. The CDR3 DNA follows: TGTGCCAGCTCACCACTTCCGCAGGGCGGCAATCAGCCCCAGCATTTT.

The J gene is TRBJ2-5, the V gene TRBV29-1; TRBD1 aligns across 9 bases. V was clipped by 7 bases and J by 7 bases; unmatched bases: 4. CDR1 and CDR2 from the germline V gene are SQVTM and ANQGSEA. This CDR3 has 11 amino acids. The CDR3 DNA reads as TGCAGCGCCCTGACAGGGGGGACCCAGTACTTC. This encodes CSALTGGTQYF.

The chain is built from TRBV19 and TRBJ2-3; the match to TRBD2 covers 8 bases. Germline V gene data show CDR1 as LNHDA and CDR2 as SQIVND (reference sequence). The CDR3 covers 17 residues. The trim removed 5 bases at V and 1 base at J, leaving 11 bases unmatched. This CDR3 is CASSPPSGGAGTDTQYF. For the CDR3, the DNA is TGTGCCAGTAGTCCCCCCTCGGGAGGGGCAGGCACAGATACGCAGTATTTT.

The rearrangement joins TRBV2 to TRBJ2-7, with 9 bases aligning to TRBD1. This CDR3 is built from 13 residues. V lost 8 bases, J lost 5 bases, and 7 bases stayed unmatched. Germline V lookup: CDR1 SNHLY, CDR2 FYNNEI. DNA of the CDR3: TGTGCCAGCGATAGACAGGGGGGGAACGAGCAGTACTTC. It is translated as CASDRQGGNEQYF.

This clonotype was detected ten times or more. The J gene is TRBJ2-7, the V gene TRBV2; no clear D. Germline CDR1 and CDR2: SNHLY and FYNNEI. This CDR3 has 15 amino acids. With 1 base removed from V and 0 bases from J, the gap between germline ends came to 10 bases. CDR3 coding DNA: TGTGCCAGCAGTGAAGGGATCTCGAACTCCTACGAGCAGTACTTC. Translating it yields CASSEGISNSYEQYF. The whole variable domain, remainder taken from reference TRBV2 and TRBJ2-7, is EPEVTQTPSHQVTQMGQEVILRCVPISNHLYFYWYRQILGQKVEFLVSFYNNEISEKSEIFDDQFSVERPDGSNFTLKIRSTKLEDSAMYFCASSEGISNSYEQYFGPGTRLTVT.

The chain has TRBV15 and TRBJ1-2, with 9 bases that match TRBD1. The CDR3 extends over 15 amino acids. V was pared by 0 bases and J by 4 bases, with 3 bases of the junction left unmatched. Per the germline V gene, CDR1 is LNHNV and CDR2 is YYDKDF (reference sequence). The CDR3 protein is CATSRDGQGLYGYTF. The CDR3 DNA follows: TGTGCCACCAGCAGAGATGGACAGGGGCTCTATGGCTACACCTTC.

The chain links TRBV10-3 to TRBJ1-3; D is unresolved. The CDR3 contains 13 residues. V was clipped by 7 bases and J by 1 base, with 8 bases between them. Germline CDR1 is ENHRY and CDR2 is SYGVKD. This CDR3 is CAITDQSGNTIYF. Written as DNA, the CDR3 is TGTGCCATCACTGACCAGTCTGGAAACACCATATATTTT.

The chain carries TRBV7-3 and TRBJ2-5, with 7 bases matching TRBD1. The germline V gene encodes CDR1 SGHTA and CDR2 FQGTGA. With 2 bases clipped from V and 3 bases from J, the junction kept 3 bases outside the gene matches. The CDR3 length is 14 residues. The DNA of the CDR3 is TGTGCCAGCAGCTTATCCGGGACAGAAGAGACCCAGTACTTC. Translation gives CASSLSGTEETQYF. Combining the CDR3 with reference TRBV7-3 and TRBJ2-5 gives the whole variable domain GAGVSQTPSNKVTEKGKYVELRCDPISGHTALYWYRQSLGQGPEFLIYFQGTGAADDSGLPNDRFFAVRPEGSVSTLKIQRTERGDSAVYLCASSLSGTEETQYFGPGTRLLVL.

This clonotype was counted at least ten times. The chain has TRBV6-2 or TRBV6-3 and TRBJ1-1; D not resolved. This CDR3 contains 13 residues. The ends were cut back, 6 bases at V and 2 bases at J, with 10 bases in the middle. Looked up from germline, CDR1 is MNHEY and CDR2 is SVGEGT. The CDR3 bases are TGTGCCAGCAGCAGGTCTTTAAACACTGAAGCTTTCTTT. Protein: CASSRSLNTEAFF.

This clonotype was counted at least ten times. The chain uses TRBV2 and TRBJ2-5, with 10 bases identical to TRBD2. In germline, CDR1 is SNHLY, CDR2 FYNNEI. There are 17 residues in the CDR3. V shed 7 bases, J shed 1 base, and the junction held 12 bases outside the gene matches. The CDR3 nucleotides read TGTGCCAGCACCCCCTGGTCCACTAGCGGGGTCCAAGAGACCCAGTACTTC. Its protein is CASTPWSTSGVQETQYF.

V and J are TRBV6-1 and TRBJ2-7; a weak D match, TRBD2 (6 bases). Germline V gene sequence: CDR1 MNHNS, CDR2 SASEGT. The CDR3 consists of 16 residues. Deletions cut 8 bases from V and 0 bases from J, with 20 bases between. DNA of the CDR3: TGTGCCAGCGATTCTCCCCTAGCGCTTAGCTCCTACGAGCAGTACTTC. It codes for CASDSPLALSSYEQYF.

V usage is TRBV7-6 and J usage is TRBJ2-7; D gene unclear. In germline, CDR1 is SGHVS, CDR2 FNYEAQ. This CDR3 region has 8 residues. The ends were cut back, 5 bases at V and 8 bases at J, with 1 base in the middle. Here the CDR3 reads CASSQQYF. The CDR3 bases are TGTGCCAGCAGCCAGCAGTACTTC.

This clonotype showed up just a few times. This chain joins TRBV2 and TRBJ2-5; D tentatively fits TRBD1 or TRBD2 (6 bases each). This CDR3 comprises 14 residues. Trimming removed 1 base at V and 5 bases at J, with 11 bases between. The germline V gene encodes CDR1 SNHLY and CDR2 FYNNEI. CDR3 nucleotide sequence: TGTGCCAGCAGTGAAGGGGGGGCCGGGGAGACCCAGTACTTC. Its translation: CASSEGGAGETQYF.

This clonotype came up many times. This rearrangement joins TRBV2 to TRBJ2-5; 8 bases map to TRBD2. Germline-derived CDR1 and CDR2 are SNHLY and FYNNEI. The CDR3 consists of 14 residues. The ends lost 7 bases at V and 1 base at J; junction bases unmatched: 5. CDR3 coding DNA: TGTGCCAGCACCGGGGGGGGGGGCCAAGAGACCCAGTACTTC. Its protein is CASTGGGGQETQYF.

The chain's CDR3 is CASRPWDRQTDTQYF. The DNA for the CDR3 is TGTGCCAGTAGGCCCTGGGACAGGCAAACAGATACGCAGTATTTT. This chain links TRBV19 with TRBJ2-3; 8 nucleotides line up with TRBD1. This CDR3 spans 15 amino acids. With 6 bases clipped from V and 3 bases from J, the junction kept 8 bases outside the gene matches. Germline V gene sequence: CDR1 LNHDA, CDR2 SQIVND (reference sequence). Full variable domain (missing parts from reference TRBV19 and TRBJ2-3): DGGITQSPKYLFRKEGQNVTLSCEQNLNHDAMYWYRQDPGQGLRLIYYSQIVNDFQKGDIAEGYSVSREKKESFPLTVTSAQKNPTAFYLCASRPWDRQTDTQYFGPGTRLTVL.

This clonotype was detected a few times. The CDR3 bases are TGTGCCAGCATGGTTGTTTACGAGCAGTACGTC. Protein product: CASMVVYEQYV. The V call is TRBV2, the J call TRBJ2-7, with D uncertain. Trimming shortened V by 7 bases and J by 4 bases, and 8 bases separated the two germline ends. This CDR3 has 11 amino acids. In germline, CDR1 is SNHLY, CDR2 FYNNEI.

V is TRBV12-3 or TRBV12-4 and J is TRBJ1-1; D is unresolved. The CDR3 runs 11 residues. Deletions cut 3 bases from V and 5 bases from J, with 4 bases between. The CDR3 nucleotides read TGTGCCAGCAGTTTTAGTACTGAAGCTTTCTTT. Its translation is CASSFSTEAFF.

CDR3: CASSRPGGGGTDTQYF. The CDR3 coding sequence is TGTGCCAGCAGCCGGCCAGGGGGAGGAGGCACAGATACGCAGTATTTT. J is TRBJ2-3 and V is TRBV7-3; TRBD1 is a possible D gene (7 bases). Germline V CDR1 and CDR2: SGHTA, FQGTGA. The V gene lost 5 bases and the J gene lost 1 base, with 16 bases spanning the gap. The CDR3 length is 16 residues. Combining the CDR3 with reference TRBV7-3 and TRBJ2-3 gives the whole variable domain GAGVSQTPSNKVTEKGKYVELRCDPISGHTALYWYRQSLGQGPEFLIYFQGTGAADDSGLPNDRFFAVRPEGSVSTLKIQRTERGDSAVYLCASSRPGGGGTDTQYFGPGTRLTVL.

This clonotype was seen ten or more times. The V gene is TRBV2, the J gene TRBJ2-1; D unclear. The length of the CDR3 is 14 residues. Trimming took 6 bases from V and 0 from J, leaving 9 bases between them. Germline-derived CDR1 and CDR2 are SNHLY and FYNNEI. The CDR3 DNA is TGTGCCAGCAGCCCCCTGGGCTCCTACAATGAGCAGTTCTTC. Translated, it gives CASSPLGSYNEQFF.

The chain combines TRBV19 with TRBJ1-3; the match to TRBD1 covers 9 bases. Germline CDR1 is LNHDA and CDR2 is SQIVND (reference sequence). This CDR3 has 15 amino acids. The ends lost 5 bases at V and 2 bases at J; junction bases unmatched: 4. CDR3 residues: CASSRGQGTGNTIYF. CDR3 coding DNA: TGTGCCAGTAGTCGGGGACAGGGAACTGGAAACACCATATATTTT. The entire variable domain, with the rest obtained from reference TRBV19 and TRBJ1-3, is as follows: DGGITQSPKYLFRKEGQNVTLSCEQNLNHDAMYWYRQDPGQGLRLIYYSQIVNDFQKGDIAEGYSVSREKKESFPLTVTSAQKNPTAFYLCASSRGQGTGNTIYFGEGSWLTVV.

This clonotype was counted at least ten times. V is TRBV7-9 and J is TRBJ2-3; possible D gene TRBD2, 6 bases. Looked up from germline, CDR1 is SEHNR and CDR2 is FQNEAQ (reference sequence). Deletions cut 4 bases from V and 0 bases from J, with 11 bases between. The CDR3 is made up of 15 amino acids. CDR3 in DNA: TGTGCCAGCAGCTGGGGGGTGATGAGCACAGATACGCAGTATTTT. Amino acid sequence: CASSWGVMSTDTQYF.

Many counts were recorded for this clonotype. V gene TRBV20-1 combines with J gene TRBJ2-1; unclear D gene. Germline V gene sequence: CDR1 DFQATT, CDR2 SNEGSKA (reference sequence). The germline V and J ends were trimmed by 4 bases and 0 bases, with 7 bases remaining between them. This CDR3 region has 13 residues. The CDR3 loop is CSATPSSYNEQFF. DNA for the CDR3: TGCAGTGCTACCCCTAGCTCCTACAATGAGCAGTTCTTC.

The chain combines TRBV15 with TRBJ1-4, with TRBD1 identical over 9 bases. CDR3 length: 16 amino acids. V was pared by 6 bases and J by 10 bases, with 15 bases of the junction left unmatched. Germline-derived CDR1 and CDR2 are LNHNV and YYDKDF (reference sequence). CDR3 sequence reads: CATSTRTQGAQGKLFF. CDR3 nucleotide sequence: TGTGCCACCAGTACTCGTACACAGGGGGCGCAGGGAAAACTGTTTTTT.